The 10 T cell receptor beta chains given below trace back to one sample, sequenced in a study of cytomegalovirus exposure and HLA in healthy donors. With 60 Vbeta and 13 Jbeta primers, the PCR was carried out. Clones were sequenced by immunoSEQ multiplex PCR, and TCRdb holds only the in-frame ones, with some missing. The repertoire holds about 130,000 clones, with around 80% as singletons. The sequenced sample was PBMCs. These receptors all come from a woman between 18 and 29 years old in good health and CMV-seropositive.

The genes are TRBV27 and TRBJ1-4, with 7 nucleotides matching TRBD1. Trimming took 3 bases from V and 5 from J; bases not matched to a gene: 18. Germline V gene data show CDR1 as MNHEY and CDR2 as SMNVEV (reference sequence). The length of the CDR3 is 19 residues. CDR3 amino acids: CASSFIVPGGGTFNEKLFF. CDR3 sequence (DNA): TGTGCCAGCAGTTTCATTGTGCCAGGGGGAGGTACCTTCAATGAAAAACTGTTTTTT.

The chain has TRBV6-5 and TRBJ1-2, with unresolved D. Germline V gene lookup returns CDR1 MNHEY and CDR2 SVGAGI. Trimming pared 11 bases from V and 8 bases from J, leaving 12 bases between. This CDR3 is 10 amino acids long. CDR3 in amino acids: CAGGPRGYTF. CDR3 DNA sequence: TGTGCCGGCGGGCCCCGAGGCTACACCTTC.

The chain couples TRBV5-4 to TRBJ1-1; tentatively, D is TRBD1 (6 bases). Between the trimmed V and J ends, which lost 4 bases and 6 bases, there was a span of 10 bases. The germline CDR1 and CDR2 sequences are SGHNT and YYREEE (reference sequence). The CDR3 is 12 amino acids. CDR3 loop: CASSAPGAEAFF. CDR3 DNA sequence: TGTGCCAGCAGCGCCCCAGGGGCTGAAGCTTTCTTT.

CDR3 sequence: CASRVSGGNQETQYF. The DNA for the CDR3 is TGTGCCAGCCGGGTATCGGGGGGGAACCAAGAGACCCAGTACTTC. The chain is built from TRBV2 and TRBJ2-5; 8 bases are shared with TRBD2. V dropped 8 bases and J dropped 0; count of bases not matched to a gene: 8. CDR1 and CDR2 (germline): SNHLY, FYNNEI. CDR3 length: 15 amino acids.

This chain uses TRBV9 with TRBJ2-1; 8 bases line up with TRBD1. V shed 4 bases, J shed 7 bases, and the junction held 28 bases outside the gene matches. CDR1 and CDR2 (germline): SGDLS, YYNGEE. The CDR3 contains 21 residues. The CDR3 DNA reads TGTGCCAGCAGCACCCCCCCGGGACAGGAGGACTTATTGGGCCCTAAGAATGAGCAGTTCTTC. It specifies CASSTPPGQEDLLGPKNEQFF.

This clone occurred once. The chain recombines TRBV6-5 with TRBJ2-3; 7 nucleotides agree with TRBD1. The CDR3 sequence is 12 residues long. Germline V gene sequence: CDR1 MNHEY, CDR2 SVGAGI. Trimming at V came to 8 bases and at J to 4 bases, leaving 3 bases not matched to a gene. CDR3 sequence reads: CASQGVPDTQYF. CDR3 in DNA: TGTGCCAGCCAGGGGGTCCCAGATACGCAGTATTTT.

In regard to this clone: Other DNA sequences within the sample encode an identical CDR3. The chain uses TRBV29-1 and TRBJ2-5; D gene ambiguous. The CDR3 sequence is 13 residues long. The ends were cut back, 0 bases at V and 2 bases at J, with 7 bases in the middle. Germline CDR1 and CDR2: SQVTM and ANQGSEA. The CDR3 loop reads CSVEEGLQETQYF. The CDR3, as DNA: TGCAGCGTTGAAGAGGGCCTACAAGAGACCCAGTACTTC.

This clone occurred a few times. The V and J genes are TRBV7-8 and TRBJ2-2; tentatively, D is TRBD2 (5 bases). V was shortened by 9 bases and J by 1 base, with 15 bases between the two germline ends. The CDR3 covers 15 residues. The V gene's germline CDR1 is SGHVS and CDR2 FQNEAQ. The CDR3: CASAIVRGNTGELFF. In DNA, the CDR3 is TGTGCCAGTGCTATTGTACGGGGGAACACCGGGGAGCTGTTTTTT.

The chain has TRBV5-1 and TRBJ2-1; 12 nucleotides match TRBD2. CDR1 SGHRS and CDR2 YFSETQ come from the germline V gene. V dropped 3 bases and J dropped 0; count of bases not matched to a gene: 4. The CDR3 length is 17 residues. The CDR3 reads CASSWASGGDSYNEQFF. CDR3 nucleotide sequence: TGCGCCAGCAGCTGGGCTAGCGGGGGGGACTCCTACAATGAGCAGTTCTTC.

This clone was seen only once. In DNA, the CDR3 is TGTGCCAGCAGTGAAGAGGGACTGTTGAGCTCCTATAATTCACCCCTCCACTTT. Protein product: CASSEEGLLSSYNSPLHF. V usage is TRBV2 and J usage is TRBJ1-6; TRBD1 might be the D (5 bases). The V and J ends lost 1 base and 0 bases respectively, with 13 bases between them. CDR1 and CDR2 from the germline V gene are SNHLY and FYNNEI. CDR3 size: 18 residues.